This T cell receptor (beta chain) was obtained from a study of beta chain features in type 1 diabetes. General study points: Patients with Type 1 diabetes showed moderately but significantly shorter TCRB CDR3s in all four CD4+ subsets.

V lost 6 bases and J 0 bases, leaving 11 bases between the germline ends. Germline loops: CDR1 SNHLY, CDR2 FYNNEI. CDR3 size: 15 residues. This clone was detected a few times. Its antigen is currently unknown. Since all of the isolated RNA was reverse transcribed, expressed TCRB transcripts were what got sequenced. Profiling relied on immunoSEQ multiplex PCR, and the TCRdb table lists in-frame clones only, not all of them. The sample shows 600,000 to 700,000 clones, 12% of them seen only once. The source material was naive CD4+ T cells from blood. The chain carries TRBV2 and TRBJ2-2, with unresolved D. The receptor was derived from a man aged 25 to 40 with type 1 diabetes. The CDR3: CASSYLGPNTGELFF. In DNA form, the CDR3 reads TGTGCCAGCAGCTACCTGGGCCCGAACACCGGGGAGCTGTTTTTT.